This TCR beta chain was identified in a study of vaccination and CD4 T cells after COVID-19. Study in general: Sampling after COVID took place at a median of around 91 days (range 35 to 161) following diagnosis.

Study outcomes and limitations: Within the convalescent patients, spike mono-reactivity was found in 304 of 307 vaccine-specific clones.

This clonotype was seen a few times. The antigen remains undetermined. Indicated treatment: roughly ten-day PBMC culture with coronavirus spike peptide pools or control peptides (ViraFEST assay). ViraFEST expanded antigen-specific T cells with peptide pools, then sequenced TCRs. Oncomine TCR Beta short-read sequencing was applied to DNA from cultured CD4+ T cells. Using its own MiXCR run on the PCR reads, TCRdb lists one record per CDR3 protein. In the table there are more than 20,000 distinct CDR3 sequences, more than 35% of which are singletons. The junction had 6 bases not matched to a gene; V was cut back by 7 bases and J by 3 bases. The germline gives CDR1 ENHRY, CDR2 SYGVKD. This CDR3 has 14 residues.

Sequenced: CD4+ T cells from blood, cultured in vitro. The TCR sequence derives from a human donor who had recovered from COVID-19. The chain uses TRBV10-3 and TRBJ2-5, with 9 bases fitting TRBD2. The CDR3 here is CAINPGTSKETQYF. In nucleotides, the CDR3 is TGTGCCATCAATCCCGGGACTAGCAAAGAGACCCAGTACTTC.